These T cell receptor beta chains were read from a single sample in a study of T cell responses to AZD1222 COVID-19 vaccine. TCRdb's copy holds only in-frame clones and misses some; the assay was immunoSEQ multiplex PCR. The sample consists of approximately 130,000 clones, over 85% of them appearing once. Source: peripheral blood, taken on day 0 of AZD1222 vaccination. The receptors here all came from an adult in good health. Both conserved end residues are part of each CDR3. The D gene is left open where the match is weak. Clone size is shown for a subset of rows, as once, few, many or a class of expanded clone.

-	TRBD1	TRBJ2-2	TRBV7-2	TGTGCCAGCAGCCAGGACAGGGCTTGGACCGGGGAGCTGTTTTTT	CASSQDRAWTGELFF
-	TRBD1	TRBJ1-2	TRBV7-9	TGTGCCAGCAGTGGACAGGGGGCCGGCTATGGCTACACCTTC	CASSGQGAGYGYTF
-	TRBD2	TRBJ2-3	TRBV2	TGTGCCAGCAGGGGGGGGACTAGCGGACCAGATACGCAGTATTTT	CASRGGTSGPDTQYF
-	-	TRBJ2-1	TRBV7-3	TGTGCCAGCAGCATAGCTAGAATGGTCGATGAGCAGTTCTTC	CASSIARMVDEQFF
once	TRBD1	TRBJ2-1	TRBV10-3	TGTGCCATCAGCCAGGACAGGGGGTCCTACAATGAGCAGTTCTTC	CAISQDRGSYNEQFF
-	-	TRBJ2-5	TRBV10-1	TGCGCCAGCAGTGAGTCCGCGGGACAGAGGGAGACCCAGTACTTC	CASSESAGQRETQYF
-	TRBD1	TRBJ1-5	TRBV7-2	TGTGCCAGCAGCCAGGACAGGGGACAGCCCCAGCATTTT	CASSQDRGQPQHF
-	-	TRBJ1-2	TRBV2	TGTGCCAGCAGTGAGGGGACGGACTCCTTCTATGGCTACACCTTC	CASSEGTDSFYGYTF
-	-	TRBJ1-1	TRBV7-9	TGTGCCAGCAGCCCTAAGACGGGAGCTTTCTTT	CASSPKTGAFF
-	-	TRBJ2-2	TRBV9	TGTGCCAGCAGCGACAGGATCAACACCGGGGAGCTGTTTTTT	CASSDRINTGELFF
-	-	TRBJ2-7	TRBV28	TGTGCCAGCAGTCCCAGGGTACGCCTCGAGCAGTACTTC	CASSPRVRLEQYF
few	TRBD2	TRBJ2-7	TRBV7-9	TGTGCCAGCAGCTCAGCGGGAGTCCCCCTAGGCGAGCAGTACTTC	CASSSAGVPLGEQYF
-	-	TRBJ1-1	TRBV6-5	TGTGCCAGCACATACCGGGCCTCACGGACTGAAGCTTTCTTT	CASTYRASRTEAFF
few	-	TRBJ2-1	TRBV12-3/TRBV12-4	TGTGCCAGCAGCCTCACAGGGTATAGTGAGCAGTTCTTC	CASSLTGYSEQFF
-	TRBD2	TRBJ2-1	TRBV5-1	TGCGCCAGCGACCTGGAGGGGACTAACGTCTACAATGAGCAGTTCTTC	CASDLEGTNVYNEQFF